These 13 T cell receptor beta chains share one sample of origin, sequenced in a study of T cell repertoires in cytomegalovirus infection (dated by TCRdb to about 2019). TCRdb names Illumina HiSeq 1500 as the instrument used. TCRdb handled the public reads itself, with Q25 trimming in fastp and clone calling in MiXCR, and kept productive beta chains. Here each entry gathers all rows of one CDR3 protein and keeps the most common genes and DNA. This sample comprises about 240,000 distinct CDR3 sequences, about 7% of them detected only once. Clones ranked in the top ten supply around 6.9% of the sample. The specimen was PBMCs. Receptor source: a human donor in good health (CMV status not recorded). Some clones in this sample may be carry-over from other donors' samples.

There are a few counts of this clonotype. The V and J genes are TRBV29-1 and TRBJ1-2; 12 bases map to TRBD1. Germline lookup yields CDR1 SQVTM and CDR2 ANQGSEA. The V gene end was trimmed by 7 bases and the J gene end by 3 bases; junction bases not matched to a gene: 3. This CDR3 has 13 residues. The CDR3: CSAGTGGYYGYTF. The CDR3 DNA follows: TGCAGCGCTGGGACAGGGGGCTACTATGGCTACACCTTC.

Many counts were recorded for this clonotype. The V gene is TRBV19, the J gene TRBJ1-5, with 7 positions matching TRBD1. The V gene's germline CDR1 is LNHDA and CDR2 SQIVND (reference sequence). The CDR3 runs 15 residues. V was clipped by 4 bases and J by 0 bases; unmatched bases: 3. The chain's CDR3 is CASSKGDSSNQPQHF. CDR3 sequence (DNA): TGTGCCAGTAGTAAAGGGGACAGTAGCAATCAGCCCCAGCATTTT. Supplemented by reference TRBV19 and TRBJ1-5, the full variable domain reads DGGITQSPKYLFRKEGQNVTLSCEQNLNHDAMYWYRQDPGQGLRLIYYSQIVNDFQKGDIAEGYSVSREKKESFPLTVTSAQKNPTAFYLCASSKGDSSNQPQHFGDGTRLSIL.

This clonotype showed up many times. The chain joins TRBV11-2 to TRBJ2-1; tentative D call: TRBD2 (6 bases). V was cut by 5 bases and J by 5 bases, with 16 bases left in between. The germline gives CDR1 SGHAT, CDR2 FQNNGV. The CDR3 is 15 amino acids. The CDR3 region is CASSAARREDNEQFF. CDR3 coding DNA: TGTGCCAGCAGCGCTGCGAGGAGGGAAGACAATGAGCAGTTCTTC.

Ten or more counts support this clonotype. J is TRBJ1-1 and V is TRBV7-2; D remains ambiguous. The V gene's germline CDR1 is SGHTA and CDR2 FQGNSA. The V gene lost 2 bases and the J gene lost 6 bases, with 16 bases spanning the gap. There are 15 residues in the CDR3. In DNA form, the CDR3 reads TGTGCCAGCAGCTTACGCGGCGGCGGCGGGGCTGAAGCTTTCTTT. It specifies CASSLRGGGGAEAFF.

Ten or more counts support this clonotype. The V gene is TRBV30, the J gene TRBJ2-1; no firm D call. Germline assignment: CDR1 GTSNPN and CDR2 SVGIG (reference sequence). The V end lost 3 bases, the J end lost 9 bases, and 12 bases lay between the germline ends. There are 12 residues in the CDR3. The CDR3 here is CAWSLDTTEQFF. The CDR3 bases are TGTGCCTGGAGCCTTGACACAACTGAGCAGTTCTTC.

This clonotype was counted at least ten times. The rearrangement links TRBV29-1 to TRBJ2-7; the match to TRBD2 covers 11 bases. CDR3 length: 19 residues. Germline CDR1 reads SQVTM; CDR2 reads ANQGSEA. Trimming cost V 0 bases and J 2 bases; bases outside gene matches: 15. The CDR3 region has the DNA TGCAGCGTTGAAGATACGAGGGTGACTAGCGGGGTTCTTACCTACGAGCAGTACTTC. Translated: CSVEDTRVTSGVLTYEQYF.

The table lists this clonotype with many counts. The chain joins TRBV10-3 to TRBJ1-1; no reliable D call. Germline CDR1 is ENHRY and CDR2 is SYGVKD. The V end was cut by 7 bases, the J end by 5 bases, with 14 bases between. The CDR3 length is 13 residues. In nucleotides, the CDR3 is TGTGCCATCATGCCACCGGGCCAGACTGAAGCTTTCTTT. This encodes CAIMPPGQTEAFF.

There are a few counts of this clonotype. The chain is built from TRBV6-2 or TRBV6-3 and TRBJ2-1; 10 nucleotides align to TRBD2. This CDR3 is 15 amino acids long. Germline CDR1 is MNHEY and CDR2 is SVGEGT. V gave up 6 bases and J gave up 4 bases; unmatched junction bases: 6. CDR3 coding DNA: TGTGCCAGCAGCTATACTAGCGGGGCATACAATGAGCAGTTCTTC. As protein: CASSYTSGAYNEQFF.

This clonotype came up many times. The gene calls are TRBV6-1 and TRBJ1-3, with unresolved D. Germline values: CDR1 MNHNS, CDR2 SASEGT. The V end lost 0 bases, the J end lost 7 bases, and 7 bases lay between the germline ends. The CDR3 totals 13 residues. CDR3: CASSEAQWNTIYF. DNA of the CDR3: TGTGCCAGCAGTGAAGCGCAGTGGAACACCATATATTTT.

This clonotype was found many times. This chain links TRBV5-5 with TRBJ2-1; weak D call: TRBD2 (5 bases). V lost 4 bases and J 4 bases, leaving 15 bases between the germline ends. Germline assignment: CDR1 SGHKS and CDR2 YYEKEE (reference sequence). The CDR3 sequence is 15 residues long. The CDR3 region is CASSTGVPFYNEQFF. The CDR3 nucleotides read TGTGCCAGCAGCACCGGGGTCCCCTTTTACAATGAGCAGTTCTTC.

There are many counts of this clonotype. The chain is built from TRBV20-1 and TRBJ2-4, with 11 bases matching TRBD1. The CDR3 has 14 amino acids. Trimming removed 4 bases from V and 8 bases from J; junction bases left unmatched: 7. Germline CDR1 DFQATT, CDR2 SNEGSKA (reference sequence). In DNA form, the CDR3 reads TGCAGTGCTACTCCTGGACAGGGGGCGGACATTCAGTACTTC. As protein: CSATPGQGADIQYF.

This clonotype was counted many times. The rearrangement links TRBV13 to TRBJ2-2; D assignment may be TRBD1 or TRBD2 (5 bases each). Per the germline V gene, CDR1 is PRHDT and CDR2 is FYEKMQ (reference sequence). The CDR3 has 16 amino acids. V was pared by 3 bases and J by 6 bases, with 17 bases between. The CDR3 here is CASSFFFGTSPGELFF. The CDR3 coding sequence is TGTGCCAGCAGCTTTTTCTTCGGGACGTCCCCCGGGGAGCTGTTTTTT.

The sample holds many counts of this clonotype. V usage is TRBV20-1 and J usage is TRBJ1-1; D might be TRBD1 (5 bases). The CDR3 consists of 12 residues. CDR1 is DFQATT and CDR2 is SNEGSKA in the germline V gene (reference sequence). Trimming left V 3 bases short and J 5 bases short, with 10 bases between. The CDR3 protein is CSASLQGTEAFF. In nucleotides, the CDR3 is TGCAGTGCTAGCTTGCAGGGAACTGAAGCTTTCTTT.